This TCR beta chain was sequenced during a study of regulatory T cells in long-lasting Graves disease. Time point in this sample: newly diagnosed GD, antithyroid drugs for less than 3 months. With RNA extracted from PBMCs as input, the TCR library was made. V lost 1 base to trimming and J lost 3 bases, with 12 bases between them. The CDR3 extends over 15 amino acids. Germline CDR1 and CDR2: SGHDN and FVKESK. The authors built TCR beta libraries using iRepertoire HTBI primers and Arm-PCR of CDR3 regions. Authors' analysis steps: Identified segments across samples numbered roughly 62 TRBV and 14 to 15 TRBJ. TCRdb recomputed calls from the multiplex PCR reads with MiXCR, one row per CDR3 protein. None of the V and J calls come from the authors' own analysis; TCRdb made them. The sample shows approximately 350,000 distinct CDR3 sequences, around 17% of them seen only once. In this sample, this clonotype turned up many times.

This same sample was also part of a study on T cells in Graves' hyperthyroidism and ophthalmopathy.

This specimen was peripheral blood mononuclear cells (PBMCs), taken at new diagnosis, from a patient treated with antithyroid drugs. The receptor's source is a man aged 40-50 years with Graves disease. The genes are TRBV14 and TRBJ1-1; weak D call: TRBD1 (5 bases). CDR3 DNA: TGTGCCAGCAGCCAAGGGAGGGACCCCGACACTGAAGCTTTCTTT. It specifies CASSQGRDPDTEAFF.